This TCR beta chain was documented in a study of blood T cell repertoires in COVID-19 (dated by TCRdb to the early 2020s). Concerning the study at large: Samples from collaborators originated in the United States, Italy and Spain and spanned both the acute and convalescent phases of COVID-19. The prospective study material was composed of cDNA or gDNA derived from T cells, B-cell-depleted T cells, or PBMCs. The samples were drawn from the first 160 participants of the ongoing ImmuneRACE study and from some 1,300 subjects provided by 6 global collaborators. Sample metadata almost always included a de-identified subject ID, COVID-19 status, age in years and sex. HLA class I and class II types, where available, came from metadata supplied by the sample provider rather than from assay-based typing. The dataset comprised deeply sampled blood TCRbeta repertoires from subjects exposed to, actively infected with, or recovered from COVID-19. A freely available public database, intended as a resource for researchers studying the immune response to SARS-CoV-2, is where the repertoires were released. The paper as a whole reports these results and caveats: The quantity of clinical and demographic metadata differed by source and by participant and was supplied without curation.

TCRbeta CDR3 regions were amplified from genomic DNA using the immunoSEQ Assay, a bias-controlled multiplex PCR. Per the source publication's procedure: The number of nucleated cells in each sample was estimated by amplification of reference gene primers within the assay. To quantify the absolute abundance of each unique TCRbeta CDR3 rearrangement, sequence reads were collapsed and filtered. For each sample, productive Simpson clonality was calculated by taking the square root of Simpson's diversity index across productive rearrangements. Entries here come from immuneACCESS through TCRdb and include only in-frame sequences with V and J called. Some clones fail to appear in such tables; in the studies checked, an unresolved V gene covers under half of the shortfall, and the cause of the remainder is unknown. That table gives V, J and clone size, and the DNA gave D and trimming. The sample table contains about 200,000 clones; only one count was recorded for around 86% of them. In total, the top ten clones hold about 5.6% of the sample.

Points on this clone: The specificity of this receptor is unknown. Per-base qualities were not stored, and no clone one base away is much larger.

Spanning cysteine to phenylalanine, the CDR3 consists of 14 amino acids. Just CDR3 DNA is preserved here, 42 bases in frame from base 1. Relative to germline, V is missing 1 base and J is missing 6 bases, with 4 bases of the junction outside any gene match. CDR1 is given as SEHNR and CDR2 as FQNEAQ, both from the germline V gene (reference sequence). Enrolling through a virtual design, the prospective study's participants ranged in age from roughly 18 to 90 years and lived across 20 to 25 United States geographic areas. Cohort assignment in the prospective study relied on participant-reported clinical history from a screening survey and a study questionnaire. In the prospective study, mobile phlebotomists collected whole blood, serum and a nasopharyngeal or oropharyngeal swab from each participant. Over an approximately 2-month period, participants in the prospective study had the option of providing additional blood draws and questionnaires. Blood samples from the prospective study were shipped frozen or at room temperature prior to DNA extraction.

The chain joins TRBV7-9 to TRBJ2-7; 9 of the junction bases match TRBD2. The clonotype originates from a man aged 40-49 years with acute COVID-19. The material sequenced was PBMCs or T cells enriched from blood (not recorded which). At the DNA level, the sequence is TGTGCCAGCAGCTTAGATAGCGGGAGTCTCGAGCAGTACTTC. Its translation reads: CASSLDSGSLEQYF.